What follows are 12 T cell receptor beta chains derived from one specimen sequenced in a study of Ad26.COV2.S vaccination and SARS-CoV-2 variants. Clones were read by immunoSEQ multiplex PCR, and TCRdb kept only the in-frame ones, dropping some. This table holds about 350,000 clones, about 90% found once. Source: peripheral blood, taken after recovery from COVID-19. The receptors come from a human donor who had recovered from COVID-19.

This clone was counted a few times. The chain couples TRBV2 to TRBJ1-5; 8 nucleotides match TRBD1. V shed 8 bases and J 1 base; nucleotides not matched to a gene: 7. The CDR3 sequence is 15 residues long. The V gene's germline CDR1 is SNHLY and CDR2 FYNNEI. The CDR3 DNA follows: TGTGCCAGCGCGAGGACAGGGACGAGCAATCAGCCCCAGCATTTT. It yields the protein CASARTGTSNQPQHF.

The chain joins TRBV11-2 to TRBJ2-5; no reliable D call. This CDR3 contains 12 residues. Germline CDR1 and CDR2: SGHAT and FQNNGV. Deletions cut 5 bases from V and 5 bases from J, with 9 bases between. CDR3 DNA: TGTGCCAGCAGCCGACCGGCCGAGACCCAGTACTTC. Translation: CASSRPAETQYF.

This clone occurred a few times. The J gene is TRBJ2-1, the V gene TRBV10-3; 10 bases fit TRBD2. CDR1 ENHRY and CDR2 SYGVKD come from the germline V gene. CDR3 length: 13 amino acids. Trimming took 8 bases from V and 3 from J; bases not matched to a gene: 1. The CDR3 DNA follows: TGTGCCATCGGACTAGCGGACTACAATGAGCAGTTCTTC. The encoded protein is CAIGLADYNEQFF.

The chain joins TRBV9 to TRBJ2-2; D is ambiguous. There are 14 residues in the CDR3. Germline V gene lookup returns CDR1 SGDLS and CDR2 YYNGEE. V lost 0 bases to trimming and J lost 6 bases, with 9 bases between them. The CDR3 coding sequence is TGTGCCAGCAGCGTAGGCGGCATGGCCGGGGAGCTGTTTTTT. This sequence encodes CASSVGGMAGELFF.

The chain links TRBV10-2 to TRBJ1-1, with D perhaps TRBD1 (6 bases). The CDR3 has 13 amino acids. V gave up 6 bases and J gave up 4 bases, with 12 bases separating them. Looked up from germline, CDR1 is WSHSY and CDR2 is SAAADI. The CDR3 sequence: CASSTGHSTEAFF. In nucleotides, the CDR3 is TGCGCCAGCAGCACGGGACATTCCACTGAAGCTTTCTTT.

The chain employs TRBV9 and TRBJ1-1; D is unresolved. CDR1 SGDLS and CDR2 YYNGEE come from the germline V gene. V lost 4 bases to trimming and J lost 1 base, with 11 bases between them. This CDR3 contains 14 residues. As DNA, the CDR3 is TGTGCCAGCAGCCCATCCAACAGGAACACTGAAGCTTTCTTT. It codes for CASSPSNRNTEAFF.

This clone has just a few counts. The rearrangement uses TRBV9 and TRBJ1-6; 9 bases are shared with TRBD1. The CDR3 has 17 amino acids. With V trimmed by 4 bases and J by 7 bases, 12 bases remained unmatched. Germline CDR1 and CDR2: SGDLS and YYNGEE. The CDR3: CASSPLSGTGKNSPLHF. CDR3 DNA sequence: TGTGCCAGCAGCCCTCTTTCTGGGACAGGGAAAAATTCACCCCTCCACTTT.

The J gene is TRBJ1-4, the V gene TRBV6-5; 7 bases are shared with TRBD1. The CDR3 runs 15 residues. The germline gives CDR1 MNHEY, CDR2 SVGAGI. Germline trimming cut 9 bases from V and 10 bases from J; bases unmatched to any gene: 17. The CDR3 is CASFPGVQGHRKLFF. The CDR3 DNA follows: TGTGCCAGTTTTCCAGGGGTACAGGGGCACCGAAAACTGTTTTTT.

This rearrangement joins TRBV24-1 to TRBJ2-2, with D possibly TRBD2 on 6 matching bases. CDR1 is KGHDR, CDR2 SFDVKD, per germline. V lost 3 bases and J lost 0, with 10 bases in between. The CDR3 runs to 16 residues. CDR3 DNA: TGTGCCACCAGTGATGGTAGCGGAGCGAACACCGGGGAGCTGTTTTTT. It codes for CATSDGSGANTGELFF.

The rearrangement joins TRBV7-2 to TRBJ2-7, with D possibly being TRBD2 (7 bases). V lost 1 base and J lost 4, with 14 bases in between. Germline-derived CDR1 and CDR2 are SGHTA and FQGNSA. The CDR3 covers 15 residues. In DNA, the CDR3 is TGTGCCAGCAGCTTAGAATGGGGGGGGCTGTACGAGCAGTACTTC. Translation: CASSLEWGGLYEQYF. The full variable domain, in which reference TRBV7-2 and TRBJ2-7 provide the parts outside the CDR3, is GAGVSQSPSNKVTEKGKDVELRCDPISGHTALYWYRQSLGQGLEFLIYFQGNSAPDKSGLPSDRFSAERTGGSVSTLTIQRTQQEDSAVYLCASSLEWGGLYEQYFGPGTRLTVT.

For this clone: The same CDR3 arises from other DNA sequences in this sample as well. The rearrangement uses TRBV4-1 and TRBJ1-1; TRBD1 agrees at 7 bases. The CDR3 covers 13 residues. Unmatched junction bases numbered 4, after V lost 3 bases and J lost 6 bases. CDR1 and CDR2 (germline): MGHRA, YSYEKL. For the CDR3, the DNA is TGCGCCAGCAGCCAGACAGGGTGGCCTGAAGCTTTCTTT. It encodes CASSQTGWPEAFF.

The J gene is TRBJ2-7, the V gene TRBV6-5; D gene unclear. The CDR3 contains 13 residues. Germline CDR1 and CDR2: MNHEY and SVGAGI. Trimming took off 5 bases at V and 7 bases at J, with 15 bases between the two ends. The CDR3 DNA reads TGTGCCAGCAGTATATATGGGTATTCTGAGCAGTACTTC. Amino acid sequence: CASSIYGYSEQYF.